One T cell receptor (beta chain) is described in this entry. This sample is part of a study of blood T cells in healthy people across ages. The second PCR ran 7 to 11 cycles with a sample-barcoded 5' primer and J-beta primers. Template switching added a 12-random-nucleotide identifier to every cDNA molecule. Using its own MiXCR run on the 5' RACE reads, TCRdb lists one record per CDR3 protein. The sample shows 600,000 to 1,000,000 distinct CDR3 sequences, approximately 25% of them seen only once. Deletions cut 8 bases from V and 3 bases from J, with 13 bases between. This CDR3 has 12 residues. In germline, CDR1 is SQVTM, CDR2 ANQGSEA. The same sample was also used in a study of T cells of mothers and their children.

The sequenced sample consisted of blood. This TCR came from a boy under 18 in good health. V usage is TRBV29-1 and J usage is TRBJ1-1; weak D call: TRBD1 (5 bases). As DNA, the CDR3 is TGCAGCACCCGATGGGGGGACACTGAAGCTTTCTTT. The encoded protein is CSTRWGDTEAFF.